This T cell receptor beta chain was sequenced during a study of monozygotic twins with inflammatory bowel disease. Study-level points and caveats: Differing T cell subtypes remained indistinguishable.

TCRdb reprocessed the 5' RACE reads and keeps a single row for each CDR3 protein, giving no DNA. Recorded for this sample: 400,000 to 500,000 distinct CDR3 sequences. In germline, CDR1 is MDHEN, CDR2 SYDVKM. This CDR3 is 14 amino acids long. On this clonotype itself: Its antigen is not known.

The source is a human donor with ulcerative colitis or Crohn's disease, or a healthy co-twin of an affected twin (not recorded which). The chain links TRBV28 to TRBJ2-7; absent DNA, TCRdb's TRBD1 call cannot be checked. Sample: blood. CDR3 sequence: CASSFPSGGYEQYF.